The 26 T cell receptor beta chains below all came from one sample that was sequenced in a study of blood T cell repertoires in COVID-19. Sequencing was performed with immunoSEQ multiplex PCR; in TCRdb, only in-frame clones are kept and a portion is missing. The table lists 190,000 or so clones, roughly 78% of them singletons. Sequenced: peripheral blood. These receptors came from an elderly woman with active or convalescent COVID-19.

The V gene is TRBV5-1, the J gene TRBJ2-1; tentative D call: TRBD2 (5 bases). V lost 0 bases and J lost 5, with 12 bases in between. CDR3 length equals 15 residues. The V gene's germline CDR1 is SGHRS and CDR2 YFSETQ. The CDR3 loop is CASSLVAGLNNEQFF. The CDR3 DNA is TGCGCCAGCAGCTTGGTTGCGGGCTTAAACAATGAGCAGTTCTTC. Using reference TRBV5-1 and TRBJ2-1 for the parts outside the CDR3, the full variable domain is KAGVTQTPRYLIKTRGQQVTLSCSPISGHRSVSWYQQTPGQGLQFLFEYFSETQRNKGNFPGRFSGRQFSNSRSEMNVSTLELGDSALYLCASSLVAGLNNEQFFGPGTRLTVL.

The rearrangement uses TRBV27 and TRBJ1-1; D is ambiguous. The CDR3 spans 15 residues. From germline, CDR1 is MNHEY and CDR2 SMNVEV (reference sequence). V lost 6 bases and J lost 0, with 14 bases in between. The CDR3 bases are TGTGCCAGCAGGCGCTCCCGGGGTATGAACACTGAAGCTTTCTTT. Residues: CASRRSRGMNTEAFF.

The V and J genes are TRBV9 and TRBJ1-3, with no clear D. The CDR3 runs to 14 residues. From germline, CDR1 is SGDLS and CDR2 YYNGEE. Between the trimmed V and J ends, which lost 5 bases and 0 bases, there was a span of 9 bases. The chain's CDR3 is CASSAPGSGNTIYF. For the CDR3, the DNA is TGTGCCAGCAGTGCCCCGGGCTCTGGAAACACCATATATTTT.

A few counts support this clone. The J gene is TRBJ1-1, the V gene TRBV5-6; D gene uncertain. Trimming shortened V by 1 base and J by 0 bases, and 7 bases separated the two germline ends. Per germline, CDR1 SGHDT and CDR2 YYEEEE. This CDR3 contains 14 residues. The DNA for the CDR3 is TGTGCCAGCAGCTTGCGGGGTATGAACACTGAAGCTTTCTTT. Protein product: CASSLRGMNTEAFF.

Ten or more counts support this clone. The J gene is TRBJ1-1, the V gene TRBV16, with TRBD1 identical over 9 bases. V shed 4 bases, J shed 5 bases, and the junction held 8 bases outside the gene matches. CDR1 is KGHSY and CDR2 is FQNENV in the germline V gene. This CDR3 is built from 15 residues. The CDR3 region is CASSLVGTGRTEAFF. The CDR3 coding sequence is TGTGCCAGCAGCCTTGTAGGGACAGGGAGGACTGAAGCTTTCTTT.

The rearrangement uses TRBV7-2 and TRBJ2-1; 8 nucleotides line up with TRBD2. After removal of 2 bases from V and 4 bases from J, the junction contained 10 bases not matched to a gene. Looked up from germline, CDR1 is SGHTA and CDR2 is FQGNSA. This CDR3 contains 17 residues. CDR3 bases: TGTGCCAGCAGCTTATTTATGCGGGGGGCCCCTTACAATGAGCAGTTCTTC. It yields the protein CASSLFMRGAPYNEQFF.

This clone has just a few counts. This chain links TRBV2 with TRBJ2-2; 9 positions agree with TRBD1. Losses at the gene ends were 6 bases for V and 5 bases for J; bases not matched to a gene: 7. The length of the CDR3 is 15 residues. The germline CDR1 and CDR2 sequences are SNHLY and FYNNEI. The CDR3 sequence: CASRVGQGGTGELFF. CDR3 in DNA: TGTGCCAGCAGAGTGGGACAGGGAGGAACCGGGGAGCTGTTTTTT.

J is TRBJ2-5 and V is TRBV7-3, with D possibly being TRBD2 (5 bases). CDR1 is SGHTA, CDR2 FQGTGA, per germline. CDR3 size: 13 residues. Trimming pared 4 bases from V and 5 bases from J, leaving 11 bases between. CDR3: CASSYSVGETQYF. The CDR3 DNA reads TGTGCCAGCAGCTATAGCGTGGGGGAGACCCAGTACTTC.

This clone came up once. V and J are TRBV3-1 (or the pseudogene TRBV3-2) and TRBJ2-1, with D possibly TRBD2 on 6 matching bases. Trimming left V 4 bases short and J 5 bases short, with 9 bases between. The CDR3 loop spans 13 amino acids. CDR1 and CDR2 (germline): LGHDT, YNNKEL (reference sequence). The CDR3 protein is CASSRTNHNEQFF. CDR3 nucleotide sequence: TGTGCCAGCAGCCGGACTAACCACAATGAGCAGTTCTTC.

The chain uses TRBV6-5 and TRBJ1-1; maybe TRBD1 (6 bases). V shed 1 base and J shed 6 bases, with 15 bases lying between them. From germline, CDR1 is MNHEY and CDR2 SVGAGI. This CDR3 spans 15 amino acids. Here the CDR3 DNA reads TGTGCCAGCAGTTACTGGCTGGGGGCGAGGGCTGAAGCTTTCTTT. It is translated as CASSYWLGARAEAFF.

A single count supports this clone. J is TRBJ1-5 and V is TRBV19; D is perhaps TRBD1 (5 bases). Germline V gene data show CDR1 as LNHDA and CDR2 as SQIVND (reference sequence). The CDR3 has 16 amino acids. Trimming left V 6 bases short and J 0 bases short, with 15 bases between. CDR3 bases: TGTGCCAGTAGCCACCAGGGATCCTATAGCAATCAGCCCCAGCATTTT. This sequence encodes CASSHQGSYSNQPQHF.

The chain combines TRBV9 with TRBJ2-3, with 8 bases lining up with TRBD2. V lost 2 bases and J lost 5; bases outside the gene matches: 4. The length of the CDR3 is 14 residues. Germline lookup yields CDR1 SGDLS and CDR2 YYNGEE. CDR3: CASSVSGGEDTQYF. The CDR3 DNA sequence: TGTGCCAGCAGCGTCAGCGGGGGAGAAGATACGCAGTATTTT.

This rearrangement joins TRBV5-4 to TRBJ1-6, with D possibly being TRBD1 (5 bases). Trimming took off 4 bases at V and 9 bases at J, with 8 bases between the two ends. Germline V gene data show CDR1 as SGHNT and CDR2 as YYREEE (reference sequence). CDR3 length: 12 residues. This chain's CDR3 is CASSITGSPLHF. CDR3 in DNA: TGTGCCAGCAGCATCACAGGTTCACCCCTCCACTTT.

This clone was detected many times. J is TRBJ1-5 and V is TRBV18; 7 bases align to TRBD1. Germline V gives CDR1 KGHSH, CDR2 LQKENI. The junction had 6 bases not matched to a gene; V was cut back by 1 base and J by 6 bases. The CDR3 has 15 amino acids. The DNA of the CDR3 is TGTGCCAGCTCACCACAGGGGGCGAAAGGTCAGCCCCAGCATTTT. Translation: CASSPQGAKGQPQHF.

The rearrangement links TRBV5-1 to TRBJ2-3; D is unclear. V gave up 4 bases and J gave up 1 base, with 10 bases separating them. The CDR3 is made up of 14 amino acids. CDR1 and CDR2 from the germline V gene are SGHRS and YFSETQ. This CDR3 reads CASSTRHRTDTQYF. Written as DNA, the CDR3 is TGCGCCAGCAGCACACGACACCGCACAGATACGCAGTATTTT.

The J gene is TRBJ2-3, the V gene TRBV9, with TRBD2 identical over 7 bases. After removal of 3 bases from V and 0 bases from J, the junction contained 7 bases not matched to a gene. The CDR3 totals 16 residues. Germline CDR1 and CDR2: SGDLS and YYNGEE. In DNA, the CDR3 is TGTGCCAGCAGCGCCGGAAATAGCGGGAGCACAGATACGCAGTATTTT. Translated: CASSAGNSGSTDTQYF.

This chain connects TRBV27 to TRBJ2-7, with D uncertain. The CDR3 runs to 13 residues. V lost 0 bases and J lost 7, with 10 bases in between. Per the germline V gene, CDR1 is MNHEY and CDR2 is SMNVEV (reference sequence). CDR3 loop: CASSLSVSLEQYF. In DNA form, the CDR3 reads TGTGCCAGCAGTTTATCGGTTAGCCTGGAGCAGTACTTC.

V gene TRBV28 combines with J gene TRBJ1-5; 10 nucleotides agree with TRBD1. CDR1 and CDR2 (germline): MDHEN, SYDVKM. With 3 bases clipped from V and 0 bases from J, the junction kept 5 bases outside the gene matches. This CDR3 spans 17 amino acids. CDR3: CASSLGQGTNSNQPQHF. CDR3 coding DNA: TGTGCCAGCAGTTTGGGACAGGGGACTAATAGCAATCAGCCCCAGCATTTT.

CDR3 DNA sequence: TGTGCCAGCAGCCGGTACGGCGGGGGCACTGAAGCTTTCTTT. It codes for CASSRYGGGTEAFF. The chain is built from TRBV5-4 and TRBJ1-1; maybe TRBD1 (5 bases). Germline V gene sequence: CDR1 SGHNT, CDR2 YYREEE (reference sequence). With 4 bases removed from V and 4 bases from J, the gap between germline ends came to 14 bases. The CDR3 length is 14 residues.

The rearrangement links TRBV24-1 to TRBJ1-1, with TRBD1 as a possible D gene (6 bases). The V end lost 7 bases, the J end lost 4 bases, and 15 bases lay between the germline ends. The CDR3 is 14 residues long. The germline V gene encodes CDR1 KGHDR and CDR2 SFDVKD. CDR3 loop: CATRPGRGATEAFF. For the CDR3, the DNA is TGTGCCACCAGACCGGGCCGGGGGGCCACTGAAGCTTTCTTT.

CDR3 nucleotide sequence: TGTGCCAGCAGCCCACTTAGCACAGATACGCAGTATTTT. It yields the protein CASSPLSTDTQYF. V usage is TRBV9 and J usage is TRBJ2-3; no definite D call. The CDR3 sequence is 13 residues long. Germline CDR1 is SGDLS and CDR2 is YYNGEE. Trimming left V 4 bases short and J 0 bases short, with 6 bases between.

CDR3 in amino acids: CATSRSDREGSPLHF. CDR3 nucleotides: TGCGCCACCTCTAGATCGGACAGGGAAGGATCACCCCTCCACTTT. This chain joins TRBV10-2 and TRBJ1-6; 8 bases are shared with TRBD1. The CDR3 totals 15 residues. Trimming at V came to 10 bases and at J to 10 bases, leaving 15 bases not matched to a gene. Germline V lookup: CDR1 WSHSY, CDR2 SAAADI.

The J gene is TRBJ2-7, the V gene TRBV28; the D gene is possibly TRBD1 (5 bases). Germline V gene sequence: CDR1 MDHEN, CDR2 SYDVKM. Trimming removed 6 bases from V and 4 bases from J, with 19 bases in between. The CDR3 extends over 15 amino acids. CDR3 protein: CASRREGVSVYEQYF. The CDR3 coding sequence is TGTGCCAGCAGGAGAGAAGGGGTTTCAGTATACGAGCAGTACTTC.

This clone has a handful of counts. V and J are TRBV5-1 and TRBJ2-3, with 7 bases identical to TRBD1. The V gene end was trimmed by 2 bases and the J gene end by 2 bases; junction bases not matched to a gene: 5. CDR1 is SGHRS, CDR2 YFSETQ, per germline. The CDR3 covers 15 residues. The CDR3 sequence: CASSLDRDLTDTQYF. DNA for the CDR3: TGCGCCAGCAGCTTAGACAGGGACCTCACAGATACGCAGTATTTT.

The J gene is TRBJ2-7, the V gene TRBV7-2, with 12 bases lining up with TRBD1. V lost 4 bases, J lost 6 bases, and 10 bases stayed unmatched. Per germline, CDR1 SGHTA and CDR2 FQGNSA. This CDR3 comprises 16 residues. CDR3 residues: CASSWMTGQGAGEQYF. CDR3 in DNA: TGTGCCAGCAGCTGGATGACGGGACAGGGGGCGGGCGAGCAGTACTTC.

J is TRBJ1-2 and V is TRBV28; perhaps TRBD1 as D (6 bases). From germline, CDR1 is MDHEN and CDR2 SYDVKM. V dropped 6 bases and J dropped 4 bases, with 18 bases sitting between them. CDR3 length equals 15 residues. CDR3 loop: CASSRYREGGYGYTF. CDR3 coding DNA: TGTGCCAGCAGCCGCTACAGGGAAGGGGGCTATGGCTACACCTTC.